This TCR beta chain is from a study of human T cells and chemical hapten exposure. Study-wide findings and caveats: There was no change with DPC sensitization in TCRs above 1 in 1000 frequency.

Between the trimmed V and J ends, which lost 6 bases and 4 bases, there was a span of 15 bases. This CDR3 has 14 amino acids. TCRdb reanalysed the RACE reads using MiXCR and keeps one entry per CDR3 protein. The sample includes some 50,000 distinct CDR3 sequences, approximately 4.8% seen only once; the top ten take around 5.5%. This clonotype was picked up many times. Antigen: not known. The time point denotes: healthy volunteer bleed at 2 weeks. Extraction yielded total RNA from whole blood (unfractionated). The genes are TRBV12-3 or TRBV12-4 and TRBJ2-5, with D possibly TRBD2 on 6 matching bases. The clonotype was recovered from a human donor in good health. Some clones in this sample may be carry-over from other donors' samples. Material: whole blood. The CDR3 DNA reads TGTGCCAGCAGACCGGACGGGGGAGGAGAGACCCAGTACTTC. This encodes CASRPDGGGETQYF.